These 19 T cell receptor beta chains were all obtained from the same sample, sequenced in a study of radiation and T cells in renal cell carcinoma. Using immunoSEQ multiplex PCR, the repertoire was profiled, and TCRdb retains in-frame clones only, with some absent. Seen here are about 140,000 clones, 75% to 90% observed once, and the top ten hold approximately 20%. Noted time point: baseline pretreatment blood. Treatment indicated: 15 Gy SBRT to primary tumor, nephrectomy 4 weeks later. Sequences were derived from blood, sampled from a patient whose treatment included radiotherapy and nephrectomy. All receptors derive from a woman aged 45 to 65 with renal cell carcinoma.

The CDR3 DNA follows: TGTGCCAGCAGCCTCAGGGTTGAACAGCCCCAGCATTTT. This gives the protein CASSLRVEQPQHF. The rearrangement links TRBV7-2 to TRBJ1-5, with a possible D match to TRBD1 (5 bases). There are 13 residues in the CDR3. In germline, CDR1 is SGHTA, CDR2 FQGNSA. The ends were cut back, 5 bases at V and 7 bases at J, with 12 bases in the middle. Supplemented by reference TRBV7-2 and TRBJ1-5, the full variable domain reads GAGVSQSPSNKVTEKGKDVELRCDPISGHTALYWYRQSLGQGLEFLIYFQGNSAPDKSGLPSDRFSAERTGGSVSTLTIQRTQQEDSAVYLCASSLRVEQPQHFGDGTRLSIL.

The chain uses TRBV6-5 and TRBJ1-3; D gene ambiguous. The germline V and J ends were trimmed by 5 bases and 1 base, with 12 bases remaining between them. The length of the CDR3 is 15 residues. CDR1 MNHEY and CDR2 SVGAGI come from the germline V gene. The chain's CDR3 is CASSRSSRSGNTIYF. The CDR3 nucleotides read TGTGCCAGCAGTAGATCGTCCAGGTCTGGAAACACCATATATTTT.

This clone was counted between two and nine times. V usage is TRBV27 and J usage is TRBJ2-7, with 8 bases that match TRBD2. Trimming cost V 4 bases and J 3 bases; bases outside gene matches: 5. The CDR3 runs 14 residues. Germline V gene data show CDR1 as MNHEY and CDR2 as SMNVEV (reference sequence). This CDR3 is CASSSGTRGYEQYF. The CDR3 DNA sequence: TGTGCCAGCAGTTCCGGGACTAGAGGCTACGAGCAGTACTTC.

The chain uses TRBV21-1 and TRBJ2-5; the table calls TRBD2, which could not be checked here. TRBV21-1 is tagged as a pseudogene. This CDR3 comprises 14 residues. The CDR3 DNA is TGTGCCGACATCGGAGCGGGAGTGAGAGAGACCCAGTACTTC. As protein: CADIGAGVRETQYF.

The genes are TRBV11-3 and TRBJ2-2; perhaps TRBD1 as D (5 bases). Germline CDR1 reads SGHNT; CDR2 reads YENEEA. The V end lost 1 base, the J end lost 4 bases, and 16 bases lay between the germline ends. The CDR3 covers 17 residues. The CDR3 DNA reads TGTGCCAGCAGCTTAGGGGTCGACAGTCAACTCACCGGGGAGCTGTTTTTT. The encoded protein is CASSLGVDSQLTGELFF.

Comment on this clone: The same CDR3 arises from other DNA sequences in this sample as well. The CDR3 is CASSVASSGANVLTF. Here the CDR3 DNA reads TGTGCCAGCAGCGTAGCTTCCTCTGGGGCCAACGTCCTGACTTTC. The V and J genes are TRBV9 and TRBJ2-6; the D is unclear. The germline V and J ends were trimmed by 0 bases and 0 bases, with 4 bases remaining between them. This CDR3 spans 15 amino acids. Germline values: CDR1 SGDLS, CDR2 YYNGEE. Filled out from reference TRBV9 and TRBJ2-6, the complete variable domain reads DSGVTQTPKHLITATGQRVTLRCSPRSGDLSVYWYQQSLDQGLQFLIQYYNGEERAKGNILERFSAQQFPDLHSELNLSSLELGDSALYFCASSVASSGANVLTFGAGSRLTVL.

The gene calls are TRBV6-5 and TRBJ1-1; D is undetermined. V dropped 4 bases and J dropped 4 bases, with 13 bases sitting between them. The CDR3 spans 14 residues. Germline CDR1 and CDR2: MNHEY and SVGAGI. CDR3: CASSLGEAGTEAFF. CDR3 nucleotide sequence: TGTGCCAGCAGTTTAGGTGAGGCGGGCACTGAAGCTTTCTTT.

The chain has TRBV21-1 and TRBJ1-2; the table's TRBD1 call for D was not verified on the DNA. TRBV21-1 is designated a pseudogene. The CDR3 covers 16 residues. The CDR3 DNA is TGTGCCAGCAGCCAGGATTACAGGGAGCGTAACTATGGCTACACCTTC. It specifies CASSQDYRERNYGYTF.

The chain uses TRBV9 and TRBJ2-7; D is possibly TRBD1 (6 bases). The V end lost 4 bases, the J end lost 0 bases, and 14 bases lay between the germline ends. Looked up from germline, CDR1 is SGDLS and CDR2 is YYNGEE. This CDR3 spans 15 amino acids. The CDR3 region has the DNA TGTGCCAGCAGCCCCAATAGGGGGAGCTCCTACGAGCAGTACTTC. Translating gives CASSPNRGSSYEQYF.

The chain employs TRBV2 and TRBJ2-3; D is uncertain. The CDR3 runs to 15 residues. From germline, CDR1 is SNHLY and CDR2 FYNNEI. The germline V and J ends were trimmed by 1 base and 0 bases, with 8 bases remaining between them. DNA for the CDR3: TGTGCCAGCAGTGAAGGGACGGCTAGCACAGATACGCAGTATTTT. Translating gives CASSEGTASTDTQYF.

The chain carries TRBV9 and TRBJ2-3; 13 nucleotides agree with TRBD2. Germline assignment: CDR1 SGDLS and CDR2 YYNGEE. The CDR3 spans 16 residues. Germline trimming cut 3 bases from V and 3 bases from J; bases unmatched to any gene: 4. This CDR3 is CASSAPGLAGTDTQYF. The CDR3 DNA reads as TGTGCCAGCAGCGCGCCGGGACTAGCGGGGACAGATACGCAGTATTTT.

The chain is built from TRBV7-9 and TRBJ1-5; a possible D gene is TRBD1 (5 bases). Germline assignment: CDR1 SEHNR and CDR2 FQNEAQ (reference sequence). The V end was cut by 2 bases, the J end by 0 bases, with 8 bases between. The CDR3 runs 15 residues. This chain's CDR3 is CASSLLGGSNQPQHF. The CDR3 DNA follows: TGTGCCAGCAGCTTACTTGGGGGTAGCAATCAGCCCCAGCATTTT.

The J gene is TRBJ2-5, the V gene TRBV4-1; D gene ambiguous. The CDR3 is 15 residues long. Germline V gene sequence: CDR1 MGHRA, CDR2 YSYEKL. V lost 7 bases and J 3 bases, leaving 18 bases between the germline ends. CDR3: CASKRRHWTEETQYF. The CDR3 nucleotides are TGCGCCAGCAAGCGTAGGCACTGGACGGAAGAGACCCAGTACTTC.

V is TRBV7-2 and J is TRBJ1-5; D is perhaps TRBD1 (5 bases). CDR3 length equals 13 residues. V shed 5 bases and J shed 6 bases, with 11 bases lying between them. Germline values: CDR1 SGHTA, CDR2 FQGNSA. The CDR3 coding sequence is TGTGCCAGCAGCCTTGTCGGGACTCAGCCCCAGCATTTT. This gives the protein CASSLVGTQPQHF.

The rearrangement joins TRBV7-2 to TRBJ2-3; 10 positions agree with TRBD2. Germline V gene lookup returns CDR1 SGHTA and CDR2 FQGNSA. This CDR3 is built from 16 residues. The V and J ends lost 1 base and 1 base, in that order; junction bases with no gene match: 2. The CDR3 region is CASSLGLAGGTDTQYF. DNA of the CDR3: TGTGCCAGCAGCTTAGGCCTAGCGGGAGGCACAGATACGCAGTATTTT.

The chain joins TRBV4-3 to TRBJ1-3, with TRBD1 as a possible D gene (5 bases). Germline lookup yields CDR1 LGHNA and CDR2 YSLEER. CDR3 length: 16 residues. V dropped 3 bases and J dropped 2 bases, with 14 bases sitting between them. This CDR3 reads CASSQNTGTPGNTIYF. The CDR3 nucleotides are TGCGCCAGCAGCCAGAACACCGGGACCCCTGGAAACACCATATATTTT.

This chain connects TRBV6-6 to TRBJ1-6; no reliable D call. V lost 6 bases and J 9 bases, leaving 21 bases between the germline ends. This CDR3 has 16 residues. Germline V gene data show CDR1 as MNHNY and CDR2 as SVGAGI (reference sequence). The CDR3 is CASRKRRERLGSPLHF. In DNA, the CDR3 is TGTGCCAGCAGAAAGCGACGGGAGAGGTTGGGTTCACCCCTCCACTTT.

The chain combines TRBV27 with TRBJ1-3, with D unresolved. This CDR3 contains 14 residues. Per germline, CDR1 MNHEY and CDR2 SMNVEV (reference sequence). Between the trimmed V and J ends, which lost 5 bases and 0 bases, there was a span of 8 bases. The CDR3 loop reads CASSLDTSGNTIYF. In DNA, the CDR3 is TGTGCCAGCAGTCTCGACACCTCTGGAAACACCATATATTTT.

The V call is TRBV5-4, the J call TRBJ1-1, with D perhaps TRBD1 (5 bases). V gave up 2 bases and J gave up 0 bases, with 11 bases separating them. Germline loops: CDR1 SGHNT, CDR2 YYREEE (reference sequence). The CDR3 length is 15 residues. The CDR3 DNA sequence: TGTGCCAGCAGCTTTGAAGGCAGGGTGAACACTGAAGCTTTCTTT. Its protein product is CASSFEGRVNTEAFF.